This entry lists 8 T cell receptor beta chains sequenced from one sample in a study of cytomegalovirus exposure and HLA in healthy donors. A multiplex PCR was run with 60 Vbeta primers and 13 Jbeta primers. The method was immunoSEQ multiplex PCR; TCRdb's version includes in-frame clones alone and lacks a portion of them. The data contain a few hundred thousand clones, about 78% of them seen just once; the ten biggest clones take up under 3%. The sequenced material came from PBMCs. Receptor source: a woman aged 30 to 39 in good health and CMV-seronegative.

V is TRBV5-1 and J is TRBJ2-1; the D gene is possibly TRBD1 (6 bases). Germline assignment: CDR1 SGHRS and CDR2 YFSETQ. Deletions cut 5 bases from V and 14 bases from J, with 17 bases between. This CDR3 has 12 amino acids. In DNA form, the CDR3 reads TGCGCCAGCAGTTCCCAGGGGCTCGAGGAGTTCTTC. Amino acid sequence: CASSSQGLEEFF.

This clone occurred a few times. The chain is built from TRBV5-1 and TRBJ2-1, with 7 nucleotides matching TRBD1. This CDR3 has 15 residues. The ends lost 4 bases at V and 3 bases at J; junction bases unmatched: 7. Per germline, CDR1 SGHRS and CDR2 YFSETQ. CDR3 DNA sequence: TGCGCCAGCAGCCACGGGACAGCGATCTACAATGAGCAGTTCTTC. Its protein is CASSHGTAIYNEQFF.

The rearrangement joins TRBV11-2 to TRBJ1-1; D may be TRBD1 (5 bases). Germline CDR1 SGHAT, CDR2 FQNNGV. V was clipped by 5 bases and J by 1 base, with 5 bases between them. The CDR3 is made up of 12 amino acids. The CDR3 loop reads CASSTGNTEAFF. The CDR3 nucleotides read TGTGCCAGCAGCACAGGGAACACTGAAGCTTTCTTT.

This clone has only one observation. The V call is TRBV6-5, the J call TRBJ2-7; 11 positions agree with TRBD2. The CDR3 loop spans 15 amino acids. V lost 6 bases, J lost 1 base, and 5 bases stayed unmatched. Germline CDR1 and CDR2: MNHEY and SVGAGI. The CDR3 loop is CASSTGTSGSYEQYF. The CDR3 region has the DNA TGTGCCAGCAGCACCGGGACTAGCGGTTCCTACGAGCAGTACTTC.

CDR3 amino acids: CASSLGHGNTIYF. The CDR3 DNA reads as TGTGCCAGCAGCTTGGGACACGGAAACACCATATATTTT. The chain joins TRBV5-6 to TRBJ1-3, with D unresolved. The CDR3 consists of 13 residues. The V end lost 0 bases, the J end lost 4 bases, and 5 bases lay between the germline ends. The V gene's germline CDR1 is SGHDT and CDR2 YYEEEE.

CDR3 bases: TGCGCCAGCAGCCAACAGTCTCGCTCTGGAAACACCATATATTTT. Its protein is CASSQQSRSGNTIYF. V and J are TRBV4-1 and TRBJ1-3; the D is unclear. The germline gives CDR1 MGHRA, CDR2 YSYEKL. Trimming took off 2 bases at V and 0 bases at J, with 8 bases between the two ends. The CDR3 contains 15 residues.

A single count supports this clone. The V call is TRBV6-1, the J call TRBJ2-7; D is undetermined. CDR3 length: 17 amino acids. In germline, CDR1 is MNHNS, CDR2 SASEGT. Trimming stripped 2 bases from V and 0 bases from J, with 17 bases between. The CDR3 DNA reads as TGTGCCAGCAGTGAAAAGTACGGAACAGCCAGCTCCTACGAGCAGTACTTC. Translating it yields CASSEKYGTASSYEQYF.

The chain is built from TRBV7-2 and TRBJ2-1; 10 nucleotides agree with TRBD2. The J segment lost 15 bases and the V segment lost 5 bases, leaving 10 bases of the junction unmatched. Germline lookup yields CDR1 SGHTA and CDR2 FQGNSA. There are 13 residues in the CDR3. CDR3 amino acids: CASSPGLARPWFF. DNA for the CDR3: TGTGCCAGCAGCCCGGGACTAGCGCGTCCATGGTTCTTC.